The source of this T cell receptor beta chain is a study of cytomegalovirus exposure and HLA in healthy donors. The CDR3 runs to 15 residues. Germline V gene sequence: CDR1 ENHRY, CDR2 SYGVKD. Trimming shortened V by 6 bases and J by 1 base, and 15 bases separated the two germline ends. Broader study findings: In a later analysis, across HLA loci, associated TCR counts were highest for DRB1, lowest for HLA-C. A later analysis reportedly identified an Asian-associated ancestry cluster as carrying fewer N-insertions than the roughly 670-donor mean. Cytomegalovirus status was reportedly diagnosed by the classifier with high sensitivity and specificity. Analysis was performed later, and it showed HLA-associated TCR beta chains to be more clonally expanded than equally common others.

Researchers ran the PCR with 60 Vbeta and 13 Jbeta primers. Sequencing used immunoSEQ multiplex PCR; TCRdb keeps in-frame clones, though not all of them. The sample records 100,000 to 120,000 clones, 70% to 85% being singletons. As concerns this clone: No antigen is known for it.

The V and J genes are TRBV10-3 and TRBJ1-1; D is possibly TRBD1 (6 bases). Sequenced material: PBMCs. The sequence came from a woman younger than 30 in good health and CMV-seronegative. CDR3: CAIRGTGTSNTEAFF. CDR3 DNA: TGTGCCATCAGGGGTACCGGGACATCGAACACTGAAGCTTTCTTT.